This T cell receptor beta chain was identified during a study of Graves' ophthalmopathy and Graves' hyperthyroidism (dated by TCRdb to 2017 to 2018). About the investigation overall: Peripheral blood samples were taken at the time of initial diagnosis, before any treatment was given. The study used TCR beta repertoire signatures to distinguish Graves' ophthalmopathy from Graves' hyperthyroidism and to predict progression to ophthalmopathy. A discovery set of about 99 patients (approximately 42 ophthalmopathy, under 65 stable hyperthyroidism) was enrolled to explore V-J signatures distinguishing ophthalmopathy from hyperthyroidism. After sampling, hyperthyroidism patients received methimazole starting at 30 mg daily, and ophthalmopathy patients received high-dose intravenous methylprednisolone. For training and testing, the approximately 92 patients in the discovery cohort were randomly divided in a 7:3 ratio. In total, 135 blood samples were TCR-sequenced: approximately 42 ophthalmopathy, under 85 hyperthyroidism and approximately 17 hyperthyroidism-to-ophthalmopathy patients. For independent validation, a separate cohort was made up of approximately 19 hyperthyroidism patients plus 17 patients who later progressed from hyperthyroidism to ophthalmopathy. T-cell repertoires of thyroid tissue and blood were compared in about six hyperthyroidism patients.

At least ten counts were recorded for this clonotype. It has no known antigen specificity. It has no much larger one-base neighbor in the sample; base qualities were not kept. Results and caveats for the whole study, not just this receptor: Most expanded thyroid clonotypes with a frequency above 0.001 also appeared in blood, which suggests that blood repertoires may reflect the immune response in the thyroid. Sample size was not statistically predetermined, and group allocation was not concealed from the investigators. In validation, the model predicted ophthalmopathy progression with about 71% sensitivity and around 72% specificity; some twelve predicted patients were CT-confirmed with GO in a median of approximately six months. In cross-validation, the 13-signature model distinguished ophthalmopathy from stable hyperthyroidism with just over 85% sensitivity and 81% to 83% specificity, and in the test set the corresponding values were roughly 78% and 74%.

Between the V and J ends, shortened by 3 bases and 2 bases respectively, the junction contains 16 bases. Sequences MNHEY (CDR1) and SMNVEV (CDR2) are obtained from the germline V gene (reference sequence). From its cysteine to its phenylalanine, the CDR3 spans 16 amino acids. The sequence is cut down to CDR3 DNA, 48 bases in frame from base 1. A patient counted as having stable hyperthyroidism if there was no progression to ophthalmopathy within 18 months of follow-up. Hyperthyroidism patients were newly diagnosed, with disease duration under 2 months, and aged 18 to 65 years. Patients were excluded if they had other autoimmune diseases, uncontrolled infections, pregnancy or lactation. Clinical symptoms, serum thyroxine, TRAb, thyroid ultrasound and orbital computed tomography were used for diagnosis. PBMCs were isolated from 7.5 to 10 ml of fresh peripheral blood by Ficoll-Paque density gradient centrifugation. Total RNA was extracted with Trizol reagent and quality-checked on an Agilent 2100 Bioanalyzer.

TCR beta CDR3 regions were amplified from RNA transcripts for repertoire sequencing. HTBI primers and the Qiagen OneStep RT-PCR kit were used in a first-round RT-PCR, which was followed by a second-round multiplex PCR, size selection and purification. Sequencing of the libraries was carried out on an Illumina HiSeq2000 in paired-end mode with 100 bp reads. Per the authors' processing: Reads were processed with SOAPnuke, discarding reads with adapters, uncalled bases, mean Phred below 15, or no exact constant-primer or identifier match. High-quality paired reads were merged with COPE v1.2.5. Each unique nucleotide sequence was defined as a clonotype, and clonotypes were aligned to IMGT TRB V, D and J references with MiTCR v1.1. The analysis was limited to V-J combinations with a frequency above 0.0001, which together covered 99.2% of the repertoires. For each V-J combination, a TCR clonal expansion and chaos score was defined as F50 clonal expansion divided by the chaos observed in the TCRdist matrix. Welch's t-statistics and random forest were used to reduce features to 13 V-J combinations, which were fed into a naive Bayes classifier. The Morisita-Horn index was used to measure how similar the thyroid and blood repertoires were. The raw public data were reprocessed by TCRdb itself: fastp quality trimming at Q25, MiXCR clonotype calling, in-frame beta chains only. Rows with a matching CDR3 protein are joined into one entry that keeps the most common DNA and genes. The V and J calls and clone size are TCRdb's, not the authors'. The sample contains fewer than 650,000 distinct CDR3 sequences, roughly 20% of them found a single time. Around 6.9% of the sample comes from the top ten.

This receptor was obtained from a woman under 30 with stable Graves' hyperthyroidism. Some clones in this sample may be carry-over from other donors' samples. Donor details come from another sample of the same person, matched by shared clones. This chain is built from TRBV27 and TRBJ1-2; the D gene assignment is ambiguous. Source material: peripheral blood. The CDR3 here reads CASSFVGFPYNYGYTF. The DNA reads as follows: TGTGCCAGCAGTTTTGTGGGTTTCCCGTACAACTATGGCTACACCTTC.